The entry that follows covers one T cell receptor beta chain sequence. Its antigen is unidentified. Amplification used 60 Vbeta primers and 13 Jbeta primers. Assay: immunoSEQ multiplex PCR; the TCRdb copy retains only in-frame clones and omits some. The sample has tens of thousands of clones, around 75% seen once. This entry comes from a study of cytomegalovirus exposure and HLA in healthy donors. Whole-study results and caveats: Analyzed later, association rates of TCRs varied across HLA loci, with DRB1 most and HLA-C fewest.

Trimming removed 1 base from V and 0 bases from J, with 16 bases in between. The germline CDR1 and CDR2 sequences are MNHEY and SMNVEV (reference sequence). This CDR3 is 19 amino acids long. Despite likely unrecorded immune exposures, the donors were nominally healthy at the time of sampling. The sample comprised PBMCs. The chain recombines TRBV27 with TRBJ2-6; D gene ambiguous. The sequence was collected from a man between 60 and 70 years old in good health and CMV-seropositive. CDR3 sequence reads: CASSLFFAARPSGANVLTF. The CDR3 coding sequence is TGTGCCAGCAGTTTATTTTTTGCCGCGCGGCCCTCTGGGGCCAACGTCCTGACTTTC.